A single TCR beta chain is shown here with its context. The data were taken from a study of blood T cell repertoires in COVID-19. Turning to the study itself: PBMCs, B-cell-depleted T cells, or T cells were the source of the cDNA or gDNA that made up the material.

In the authors' workflow: Scientists estimated how many nucleated cells there were by amplifying reference gene primers. Only in-frame clones appear in the TCRdb table, and some are missing; sequencing was by immunoSEQ multiplex PCR. The DNA gave D and trimming, while V, J and clone size come from that table. Of over 45,000 clones in the sample, roughly 87% are singletons; the top ten hold roughly 3.6%. Per the germline V gene, CDR1 is MNHNY and CDR2 is SVGAGI (reference sequence). This CDR3 region has 13 residues. V was clipped by 8 bases and J by 2 bases, with 11 bases between them. The Seattle patients, enrolled during active infection, were followed longitudinally.

V and J are TRBV6-6 and TRBJ2-3; D might be TRBD1 (6 bases). The sample consisted of peripheral blood. The TCR sequence derives from a middle-aged man with COVID-19, enrolled during active disease. CDR3 in DNA: TGTGCCAGCGGGGACAAATACACAGATACGCAGTATTTT. It translates to CASGDKYTDTQYF.